A selection of T cell receptor beta chains follows, all from one sample in a study of post-analysis software for immune sequencing data. MiXCR, applied by TCRdb to the PCR reads, yields one record per CDR3 protein. The profile shows 700,000 to 800,000 distinct CDR3 sequences, 25% to 30% of them singletons. Sample: blood. These receptor sequences come from a girl between 5 and 17 years old with multiple sclerosis. Each CDR3 is given with its conserved first and last residue. Fields, in order: D gene, V gene, clone size, J gene, CDR3 DNA, CDR3 protein. D genes are given only for firm matches. The listing skips clone size in some rows; elsewhere it reads once, few, many or a size class.

D gene: .
V gene: TRBV7-9
clone size: .
J gene: TRBJ1-1
CDR3 DNA: TGTGCCAGCAGCTTATTGAGTGCCGAAGCTTTCTTT
CDR3 protein: CASSLLSAEAFF

D gene: .
V gene: TRBV5-1
clone size: few
J gene: TRBJ1-6
CDR3 DNA: TGCGCCAGCAGCCGGGACGGCCTTTCACCCCTCCACTTT
CDR3 protein: CASSRDGLSPLHF

D gene: .
V gene: TRBV12-5
clone size: .
J gene: TRBJ1-1
CDR3 DNA: TGTGCTAGTGGTTTGTACCCCCGGGGTGGGACTGAAGCTTTCTTT
CDR3 protein: CASGLYPRGGTEAFF

D gene: .
V gene: TRBV7-2
clone size: few
J gene: TRBJ2-7
CDR3 DNA: TGTGCCAGCAGCTTCAAGTCCCAAGGGGACTACGAGCAGTACTTC
CDR3 protein: CASSFKSQGDYEQYF

D gene: .
V gene: TRBV7-9
clone size: .
J gene: TRBJ2-5
CDR3 DNA: TGTGCCAGCAGCCCCCGGGAGTTAAGGAATGAGCAGTACTTC
CDR3 protein: CASSPRELRNEQYF

D gene: .
V gene: TRBV5-1
clone size: .
J gene: TRBJ2-4
CDR3 DNA: TGCGCCAGCGGAGAGGGAAACATTCAGTACTTC
CDR3 protein: CASGEGNIQYF

D gene: .
V gene: TRBV7-9
clone size: few
J gene: TRBJ2-7
CDR3 DNA: TGTGCCAGCAGCTGGGAACCCTACGAGCAGTACTTC
CDR3 protein: CASSWEPYEQYF

D gene: .
V gene: TRBV20-1
clone size: .
J gene: TRBJ1-2
CDR3 DNA: TGCAGTGCCAAGGACTCCCGGACGGCTAACTATGACTACACCTTC
CDR3 protein: CSAKDSRTANYDYTF

D gene: .
V gene: TRBV7-8
clone size: .
J gene: TRBJ2-3
CDR3 DNA: TGTGTCAGCAGCTTAGCGCGTCTAGCCGGAGCAGATACGCAGTATTTT
CDR3 protein: CVSSLARLAGADTQYF

D gene: .
V gene: TRBV5-1
clone size: .
J gene: TRBJ2-2
CDR3 DNA: TGCGCCAGCAGCTTGTTGGGCAGAACGAACACCGGGGAGCTGTTTTTT
CDR3 protein: CASSLLGRTNTGELFF

D gene: .
V gene: TRBV15
clone size: few
J gene: TRBJ2-7
CDR3 DNA: TGTGCCACCAGCAGAGGCAAGTCCTACGAGCAGTACTTC
CDR3 protein: CATSRGKSYEQYF

D gene: TRBD1
V gene: TRBV5-8
clone size: .
J gene: TRBJ2-3
CDR3 DNA: TGTGCCAGCAGCTTGGCTAGGGACAGCAGGCCAGATACGCAGTATTTT
CDR3 protein: CASSLARDSRPDTQYF

D gene: TRBD1
V gene: TRBV29-1
clone size: few
J gene: TRBJ2-3
CDR3 DNA: TGCAGCGTCGCGACCGGGACAGCCACAGATACGCAGTATTTT
CDR3 protein: CSVATGTATDTQYF

D gene: .
V gene: TRBV20-1
clone size: once
J gene: TRBJ1-3
CDR3 DNA: TGCAGTGCTAGGCGTCCTACTGGAAACACCATATATTTT
CDR3 protein: CSARRPTGNTIYF

D gene: .
V gene: TRBV25-1
clone size: many
J gene: TRBJ1-2
CDR3 DNA: TGTGCCAGCGGAAGAGGGGGGGGCTACACCTTC
CDR3 protein: CASGRGGGYTF

D gene: TRBD1
V gene: TRBV7-2
clone size: .
J gene: TRBJ1-4
CDR3 DNA: TGTGCCAGCAGCTTAGGTGGGACAGGGGGAGAAAAACTGTTTTTT
CDR3 protein: CASSLGGTGGEKLFF

D gene: .
V gene: TRBV28
clone size: .
J gene: TRBJ1-4
CDR3 DNA: TGTGCCAGCAGTTTCGAGGGTCGACGGGAGGAAAAACTGTTTTTT
CDR3 protein: CASSFEGRREEKLFF

D gene: TRBD1
V gene: TRBV20-1
clone size: few
J gene: TRBJ1-6
CDR3 DNA: TGCAGTGCTAGCGGTGAGGGGGCGTATTATAATTCACCCCTCCACTTT
CDR3 protein: CSASGEGAYYNSPLHF

D gene: TRBD2
V gene: TRBV12-3/TRBV12-4
clone size: few
J gene: TRBJ2-3
CDR3 DNA: TGTGCCAGCACCGAAAGACTAGCGGGCGCAGATACGCAGTATTTT
CDR3 protein: CASTERLAGADTQYF

D gene: .
V gene: TRBV18
clone size: few
J gene: TRBJ2-1
CDR3 DNA: TGTGCCAGCTCCCCGATGCGGCCCGTCGCCAATGAGCAGTTCTTC
CDR3 protein: CASSPMRPVANEQFF

D gene: .
V gene: TRBV4-1
clone size: .
J gene: TRBJ1-2
CDR3 DNA: TGCGCCAGCACCCTGACACCTAACTATGGCTACACCTTC
CDR3 protein: CASTLTPNYGYTF

D gene: TRBD2
V gene: TRBV20-1
clone size: .
J gene: TRBJ2-1
CDR3 DNA: TGCAGTGCTAGATCCCCCTCGATGCGGGAGTCCTCTAATGAGCAGTTCTTC
CDR3 protein: CSARSPSMRESSNEQFF

D gene: TRBD1
V gene: TRBV5-1
clone size: many
J gene: TRBJ2-7
CDR3 DNA: TGCGCCAGCAGCTTGGCCCCGGGACAGGGGGATCGGTCCGAGCAGTACTTC
CDR3 protein: CASSLAPGQGDRSEQYF

D gene: .
V gene: TRBV7-2
clone size: few
J gene: TRBJ2-1
CDR3 DNA: TGTGCCAGCAGCAAACCGATCGCTCAAATAATAGGGGATCCCTCCTACAATGAGCAGTTCTTC
CDR3 protein: CASSKPIAQIIGDPSYNEQFF